The clone carrying this T cell receptor (beta chain) came up a few times. The antigen is not known. The record originates from a study of OX40 agonist ivuxolimab in advanced cancers. The J segment lost 6 bases and the V segment lost 5 bases, leaving 9 bases of the junction unmatched. Germline V gene sequence: CDR1 LGHNA, CDR2 YNFKEQ. The CDR3 is 14 amino acids. Overall study findings and caveats: More expanded clones were found, on average, in CD8+ than in CD4+ T cells.

Method: immunoSEQ multiplex PCR; TCRdb's copy keeps in-frame clones and lacks some. Of about 72,000 clones listed, 80% to 90% are singletons. V is TRBV4-2 and J is TRBJ1-1; 7 positions match TRBD1. The receptor's source is an adult with an advanced solid tumor such as melanoma, head and neck, liver or kidney cancer. Sequenced material: CD4+ or CD8+ T cells sorted from blood, taken in a trial of the OX40 agonist ivuxolimab. CDR3 loop: CASSSRDQGAEAFF. As DNA, the CDR3 is TGTGCCAGCAGCTCCCGCGATCAGGGGGCTGAAGCTTTCTTT.